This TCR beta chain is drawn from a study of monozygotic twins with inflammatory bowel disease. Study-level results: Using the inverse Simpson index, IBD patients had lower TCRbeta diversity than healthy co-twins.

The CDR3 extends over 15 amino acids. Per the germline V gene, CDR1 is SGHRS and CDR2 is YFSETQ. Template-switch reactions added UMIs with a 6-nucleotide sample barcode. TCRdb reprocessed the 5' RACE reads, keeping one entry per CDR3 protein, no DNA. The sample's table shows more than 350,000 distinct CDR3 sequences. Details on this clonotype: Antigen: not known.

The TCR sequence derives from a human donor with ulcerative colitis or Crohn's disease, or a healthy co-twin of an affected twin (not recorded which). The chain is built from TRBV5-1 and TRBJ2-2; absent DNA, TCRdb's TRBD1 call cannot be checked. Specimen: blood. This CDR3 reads CASSLMGASTGELFF.